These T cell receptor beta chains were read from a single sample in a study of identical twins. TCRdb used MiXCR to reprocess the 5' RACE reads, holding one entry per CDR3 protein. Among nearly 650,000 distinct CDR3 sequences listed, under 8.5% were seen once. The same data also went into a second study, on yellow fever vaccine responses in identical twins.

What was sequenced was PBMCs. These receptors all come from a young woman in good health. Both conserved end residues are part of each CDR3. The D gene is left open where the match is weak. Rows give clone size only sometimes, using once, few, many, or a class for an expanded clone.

TGTGCCATCAGTGACGTGACCGCAAACACTGAAGCTTTCTTT,CAISDVTANTEAFF,.,.,TRBV10-3,TRBJ1-1
TGCAGTGCTAGGAAACAGGGGAGCACCGGGGAGCTGTTTTTT,CSARKQGSTGELFF,.,TRBD1,TRBV20-1,TRBJ2-2
TGTGCCAGCAGGGGACACACCGTAGAGGATAATGAGCAGTTCTTC,CASRGHTVEDNEQFF,.,.,TRBV28,TRBJ2-1
TGTGCCAGCAGTTTAACAGGGGGACCCACAGATACGCAGTATTTT,CASSLTGGPTDTQYF,few,TRBD1,TRBV12-3/TRBV12-4,TRBJ2-3
TGCAGTGCTACAACTAGCGGGAATATGTACGAGCAGTACTTC,CSATTSGNMYEQYF,few,TRBD2,TRBV20-1,TRBJ2-7
TGCAGCGTGGGGCAAAGACTCACAGATACGCAGTATTTT,CSVGQRLTDTQYF,.,.,TRBV29-1,TRBJ2-3
TGTGCCAGCAGCTTAGTGGCCCTTAGAAACACCGGGGAGCTGTTTTTT,CASSLVALRNTGELFF,.,.,TRBV7-2,TRBJ2-2
TGTGCCAGCAGCTTAGCAGGGCTAGCGGCCTCGAACACCGGGGAGCTGTTTTTT,CASSLAGLAASNTGELFF,many,TRBD2,TRBV7-2,TRBJ2-2
TGTGCCAGCAGTTTACTAAAGCCCAGGAGGGTCCCCGGGGAGCTGTTTTTT,CASSLLKPRRVPGELFF,many,.,TRBV28,TRBJ2-2
TGTGCCACCAGTGATAGGAACGAGCAGTACTTC,CATSDRNEQYF,few,.,TRBV24-1,TRBJ2-7
TGTGCCAGCAGCTTAGGGGACAGGCCCGGACCCTACAATGAGCAGTTCTTC,CASSLGDRPGPYNEQFF,few,TRBD1,TRBV7-9,TRBJ2-1
TGTGCCATCAGTGGAGGCGGGGGCGGTGGCCAATCCTACGAGCAGTACTTC,CAISGGGGGGQSYEQYF,few,.,TRBV10-3,TRBJ2-7
TGTGCCACCAGCAGAGCAGCGGGGGGATACAATGAGCAGTTCTTC,CATSRAAGGYNEQFF,many,TRBD2,TRBV15,TRBJ2-1
TGTGCCAGCAGCTTACTGCGGGACACAGATACGCAGTATTTT,CASSLLRDTDTQYF,many,.,TRBV7-6,TRBJ2-3
TGTGCCAGCAGCTTAGACACTTTCAATGAGCAGTTCTTC,CASSLDTFNEQFF,.,.,TRBV7-2,TRBJ2-1
TGCGCCAGCAGCCCCAGGTCGGGAGGGGGGACTCAAGAGACCCAGTACTTC,CASSPRSGGGTQETQYF,once,TRBD2,TRBV4-1,TRBJ2-5
TGTGCCATCAGTGAAATAGCGGGGGGAGATACGCAGTATTTT,CAISEIAGGDTQYF,many,TRBD2,TRBV10-3,TRBJ2-3
TGTGCCACCAGTGATGCAGTCACCGGGGAGCTGTTTTTT,CATSDAVTGELFF,few,.,TRBV24-1,TRBJ2-2
TGTGCCAGCAGCGAGGGGACCCTGAACACCGGGGAGCTGTTTTTT,CASSEGTLNTGELFF,few,.,TRBV2,TRBJ2-2
TGCAGCGTTGAAGGGACATCCCTCGGGACAGATACGCAGTATTTT,CSVEGTSLGTDTQYF,many,.,TRBV29-1,TRBJ2-3
TGCAGTGCCCGACAAGTAATTGAAGCTTTCTTT,CSARQVIEAFF,many,.,TRBV20-1,TRBJ1-1
TGTGCCAGCAGCTGGGGGGTAGTAGCGGGGCACACATACAATGAGCAGTTCTTC,CASSWGVVAGHTYNEQFF,many,TRBD2,TRBV11-1,TRBJ2-1
TGTGCCAGCAGTTCGGAGTGGGGTTATGGCTACACCTTC,CASSSEWGYGYTF,many,.,TRBV12-3/TRBV12-4,TRBJ1-2
TGTGCCAGCACCCCTGGGGTGACTAAGAGCGGGGAGCAGTTCTTC,CASTPGVTKSGEQFF,once,.,TRBV6-2/TRBV6-3,TRBJ2-1
TGCAGTGCTAGTCCCCGGGCCTCAGTGGGAAATCTAGCCAAAAACATTCAGTACTTC,CSASPRASVGNLAKNIQYF,.,.,TRBV20-1,TRBJ2-4
TGTGCCAGCAGCTTAACGCCGGGGGTGAATACCGGGGAGCTGTTTTTT,CASSLTPGVNTGELFF,many,.,TRBV7-2,TRBJ2-2
TGCAGCGTTGTTCAGGGGGATCGATACAATGAGCAGTTCTTC,CSVVQGDRYNEQFF,many,TRBD1,TRBV29-1,TRBJ2-1
TGTGCCAGCAGTTCGGGACTAGTGGGCTACGAGCAGTACTTC,CASSSGLVGYEQYF,many,TRBD2,TRBV12-3/TRBV12-4,TRBJ2-7
TGTGCCAGCAGTTTAAAATATGGCTACACCTTC,CASSLKYGYTF,few,.,TRBV28,TRBJ1-2
TGCAGCGTGGCCCGGGGGTCCTGGCGTGAGCAGTTCTTC,CSVARGSWREQFF,.,.,TRBV29-1,TRBJ2-1
TGTGCCAGCAGCCAAGGGGCAGTCTATGGCTACACCTTC,CASSQGAVYGYTF,many,.,TRBV3-1,TRBJ1-2
TGTGCCACCAGTGATTTCAGGGACGTCCAAGAGACCCAGTACTTC,CATSDFRDVQETQYF,many,.,TRBV24-1,TRBJ2-5
TGTGCCAGCAGTTTAAACAGTAACAGGGTGTATGGCTACACCTTC,CASSLNSNRVYGYTF,.,.,TRBV27,TRBJ1-2
TGTGCCAGCAGATCCCCGGATGACGAGAACAATGAGCAGTTCTTC,CASRSPDDENNEQFF,few,.,TRBV7-9,TRBJ2-1
TGTGCCAGCAGCTCCCGTTTAGGGCGAGACTACGAGCAGTACTTC,CASSSRLGRDYEQYF,few,.,TRBV7-2,TRBJ2-7
TGTGCCAGCAGCTGGGGACAGGGTAACACTGAAGCTTTCTTT,CASSWGQGNTEAFF,many,TRBD1,TRBV11-2,TRBJ1-1
TGCAGCGTTGAAGTCATCGCAGGGAACACTGAAGCTTTCTTT,CSVEVIAGNTEAFF,many,.,TRBV29-1,TRBJ1-1
TGTGCCAGCAGTGAACCAGCCGGGGGCGGGGGCCACACAGATACGCAGTATTTT,CASSEPAGGGGHTDTQYF,few,.,TRBV6-1,TRBJ2-3
TGTGCCAGCAGTTACCTGGGGGGGCACACCGGGGAGCTGTTTTTT,CASSYLGGHTGELFF,many,.,TRBV6-5,TRBJ2-2
TGCGCCAGCAGCTTGGGAGGGAGTTTTACCTACGAGCAGTACTTC,CASSLGGSFTYEQYF,.,.,TRBV5-1,TRBJ2-7
TGCAGTGCTAGTCTGGGAGGTAGCAATCAGCCCCAGCATTTT,CSASLGGSNQPQHF,many,.,TRBV20-1,TRBJ1-5
TGTGCCAGCAGCACTACAGATCAAGAGACCCAGTACTTC,CASSTTDQETQYF,few,.,TRBV7-9,TRBJ2-5
TGCGCCAGCAGCTTGACCCAAGGGACGCTGAACACTGAAGCTTTCTTT,CASSLTQGTLNTEAFF,many,.,TRBV5-1,TRBJ1-1
TGTGCCAGCAGCCCGCTCTTTTCGGGGACTAGCATCTACGAGCAGTACTTC,CASSPLFSGTSIYEQYF,.,TRBD2,TRBV5-6,TRBJ2-7
TGCAGCTTAACAGAGAGCTCCTACAATGAGCAGTTCTTC,CSLTESSYNEQFF,many,.,TRBV29-1,TRBJ2-1
TGTGCCAGCAGTTACGTAGGGGGTGAAGCTTTCTTT,CASSYVGGEAFF,few,.,TRBV6-5,TRBJ1-1
TGTGCCACCAGCAGAGATCGGCATGGAGGGGATCTGCGAGAGACCCAGTACTTC,CATSRDRHGGDLRETQYF,.,.,TRBV15,TRBJ2-5
TGCAGTGCTAGAGTGACAGTTCCTAACTATGGCTACACCTTC,CSARVTVPNYGYTF,.,.,TRBV20-1,TRBJ1-2
TGTGCCACCAGCAGAGATCACAGTATTCAGCCCCAGCATTTT,CATSRDHSIQPQHF,few,.,TRBV15,TRBJ1-5
TGTGCCAGCAGTTATCAGGGGGCTGGAAACACCATATATTTT,CASSYQGAGNTIYF,few,TRBD1,TRBV6-5,TRBJ1-3
TGTGCCAGCAGCTTACCGGGGGAACGGGACACCGGGGAGCTGTTTTTT,CASSLPGERDTGELFF,.,.,TRBV11-2,TRBJ2-2
TGCGCCCGTTCCGAAATCACTGAAGCTTTCTTT,CARSEITEAFF,few,.,TRBV20-1,TRBJ1-1
TGTGCCAGCAGCTTGATCGACGCCACCACCGGGGAGCTGTTTTTT,CASSLIDATTGELFF,many,.,TRBV5-6,TRBJ2-2